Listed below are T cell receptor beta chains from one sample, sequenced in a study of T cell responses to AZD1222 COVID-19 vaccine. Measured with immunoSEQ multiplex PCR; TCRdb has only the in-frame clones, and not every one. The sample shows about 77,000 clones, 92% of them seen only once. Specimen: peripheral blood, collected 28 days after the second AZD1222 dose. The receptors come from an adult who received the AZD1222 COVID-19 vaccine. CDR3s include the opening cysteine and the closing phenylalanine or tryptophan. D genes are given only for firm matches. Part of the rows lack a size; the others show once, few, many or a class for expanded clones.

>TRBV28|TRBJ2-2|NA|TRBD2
CASSTWTSDDTGELFF
TGTGCCAGCAGTACGTGGACTAGCGACGACACCGGGGAGCTGTTTTTT
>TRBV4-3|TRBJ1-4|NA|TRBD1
CASSQDRVGDRLNEKLFF
TGCGCCAGCAGCCAAGATAGGGTGGGGGACAGACTTAATGAAAAACTGTTTTTT
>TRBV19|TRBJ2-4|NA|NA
CATDPGGSGTNIQYF
TGTGCCACAGACCCAGGAGGGAGTGGGACAAACATTCAGTACTTC
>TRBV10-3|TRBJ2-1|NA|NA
CAIRETQERRSYNEQFF
TGTGCCATCAGGGAGACACAGGAGCGGAGAAGCTACAATGAGCAGTTCTTC
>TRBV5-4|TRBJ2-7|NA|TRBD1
CASSSTGSYEQYF
TGTGCCAGCAGTTCGACAGGGTCCTACGAGCAGTACTTC
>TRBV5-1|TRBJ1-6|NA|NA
CASSLFSGTENSPLHF
TGCGCCAGCAGCCTATTCTCCGGGACGGAAAATTCACCCCTCCACTTT
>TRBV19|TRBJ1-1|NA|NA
CASSPPVSSRAFF
TGTGCCAGTTCACCTCCGGTTAGCAGTAGAGCTTTCTTT
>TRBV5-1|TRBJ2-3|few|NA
CASSPVGRVTDTQYF
TGCGCCAGCAGCCCCGTGGGCAGGGTAACAGATACGCAGTATTTT
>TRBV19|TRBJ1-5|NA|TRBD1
CASRQKGQGYGNQPQHF
TGTGCCAGTAGACAAAAGGGACAGGGATATGGCAATCAGCCCCAGCATTTT
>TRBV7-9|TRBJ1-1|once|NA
CASSFGGWRAGGTEAFF
TGTGCCAGCAGCTTCGGCGGGTGGAGGGCAGGAGGCACTGAAGCTTTCTTT
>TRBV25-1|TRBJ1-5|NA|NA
CVPSTDRNGNQPQHF
TGTGTCCCCAGCACAGACAGGAATGGCAATCAGCCCCAGCATTTT
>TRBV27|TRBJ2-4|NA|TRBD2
CASRSSGSDIQYF
TGTGCCAGCAGATCTAGCGGGAGTGACATTCAGTACTTC
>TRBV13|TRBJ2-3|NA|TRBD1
CASSLRDRDPDTQYF
TGTGCCAGCAGCTTGAGGGACAGGGATCCAGATACGCAGTATTTT
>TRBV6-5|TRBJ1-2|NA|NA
CASSSTASGYTF
TGTGCCAGCAGTTCGACGGCGTCAGGCTACACCTTC
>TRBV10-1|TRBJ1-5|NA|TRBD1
CASSERDRLSNQPQHF
TGCGCCAGCAGTGAACGGGACAGACTTAGCAATCAGCCCCAGCATTTT
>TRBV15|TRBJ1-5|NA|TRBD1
CATSQGGNPTNQPQHF
TGTGCCACCAGCCAGGGGGGGAATCCGACGAATCAGCCCCAGCATTTT
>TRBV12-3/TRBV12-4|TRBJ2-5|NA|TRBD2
CASSTSEGETQYF
TGTGCCAGCAGCACTAGCGAGGGGGAGACCCAGTACTTC
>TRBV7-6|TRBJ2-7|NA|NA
CASSPRPNRAEQYF
TGTGCCAGCAGCCCCCGCCCCAACAGGGCCGAGCAGTACTTC
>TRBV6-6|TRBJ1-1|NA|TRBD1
CASSLPGGTEAFF
TGTGCCAGCAGCCTCCCAGGGGGCACTGAAGCTTTCTTT
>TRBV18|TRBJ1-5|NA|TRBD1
CASSEWTGGQPQHF
TGTGCCAGCTCGGAGTGGACAGGCGGGCAGCCCCAGCATTTT
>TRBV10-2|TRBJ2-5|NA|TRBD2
CASSPGGRETQYF
TGCGCCAGCAGTCCGGGAGGCAGGGAGACCCAGTACTTC
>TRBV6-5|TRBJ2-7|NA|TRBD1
CASSYKGQDYEQYF
TGTGCCAGCAGCTATAAGGGACAGGACTACGAGCAGTACTTC
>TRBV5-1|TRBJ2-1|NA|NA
CASSLVATSGEQFF
TGCGCCAGCAGCTTGGTCGCTACCTCGGGTGAGCAGTTCTTC
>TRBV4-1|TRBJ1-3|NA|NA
CASSRGESGNTIYF
TGCGCCAGCAGCCGAGGGGAATCTGGAAACACCATATATTTT
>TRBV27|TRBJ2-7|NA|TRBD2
CASRPFLTSAALGQYF
TGTGCCAGCAGACCCTTCCTGACTAGCGCTGCCCTGGGGCAGTACTTC
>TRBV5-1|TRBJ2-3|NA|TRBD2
CASSLDGAGGPNTQYF
TGCGCCAGCAGCTTGGACGGGGCGGGAGGGCCGAATACGCAGTATTTT
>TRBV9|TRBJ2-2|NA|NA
CASSVALGTGELFF
TGTGCCAGCAGCGTAGCTCTGGGCACCGGGGAGCTGTTTTTT
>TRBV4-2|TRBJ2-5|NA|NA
CASSRRLAEPQETQYF
TGTGCCAGCAGCCGTCGGTTAGCGGAGCCCCAAGAGACCCAGTACTTC
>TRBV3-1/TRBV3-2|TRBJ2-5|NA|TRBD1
CASSQQGAWGETQYF
TGTGCCAGCAGCCAACAGGGGGCGTGGGGGGAGACCCAGTACTTC
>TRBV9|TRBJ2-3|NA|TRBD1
CASSIQGATDTQYF
TGTGCCAGCAGCATACAGGGGGCAACAGATACGCAGTATTTT
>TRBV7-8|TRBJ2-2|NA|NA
CASSPLVGAGELFF
TGTGCCAGCAGCCCCCTAGTAGGCGCCGGGGAGCTGTTTTTT
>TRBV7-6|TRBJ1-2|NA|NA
CASSLDSLELSYGYTF
TGTGCCAGCAGCTTAGACTCTCTCGAATTGAGCTATGGCTACACCTTC
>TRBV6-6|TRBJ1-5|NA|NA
CASSSQQDQPQHF
TGTGCCAGCAGTTCGCAACAGGATCAGCCCCAGCATTTT